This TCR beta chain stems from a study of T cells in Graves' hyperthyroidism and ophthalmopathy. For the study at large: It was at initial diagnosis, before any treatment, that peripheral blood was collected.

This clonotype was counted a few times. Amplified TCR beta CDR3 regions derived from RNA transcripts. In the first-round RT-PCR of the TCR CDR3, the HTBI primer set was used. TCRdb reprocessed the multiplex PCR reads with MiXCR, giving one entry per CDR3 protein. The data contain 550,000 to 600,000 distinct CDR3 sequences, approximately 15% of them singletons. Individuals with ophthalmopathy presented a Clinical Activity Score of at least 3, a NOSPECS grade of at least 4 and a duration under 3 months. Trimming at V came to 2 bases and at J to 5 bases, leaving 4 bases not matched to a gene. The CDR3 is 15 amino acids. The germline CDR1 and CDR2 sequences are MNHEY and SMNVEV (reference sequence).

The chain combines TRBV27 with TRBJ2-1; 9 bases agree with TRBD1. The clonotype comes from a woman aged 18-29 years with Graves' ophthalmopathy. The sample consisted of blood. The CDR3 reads CASSLRDRADNEQFF. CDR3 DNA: TGTGCCAGCAGTTTAAGGGACAGGGCTGACAATGAGCAGTTCTTC.